Below, 27 T cell receptor beta chains from the same sample are listed, as sequenced in a study of cytomegalovirus exposure and HLA in healthy donors. The PCR made use of 60 Vbeta and 13 Jbeta primers. TCRdb's copy holds only in-frame clones and misses some; the assay was immunoSEQ multiplex PCR. This table holds 100,000 to 150,000 clones. The sample taken for sequencing was PBMCs. The receptor set was obtained from a man under 40 in good health and CMV-seronegative.

The chain combines TRBV6-6 with TRBJ1-5, with D perhaps matching TRBD1 (5 bases). Trimming left V 10 bases short and J 2 bases short, with 12 bases between. Germline assignment: CDR1 MNHNY and CDR2 SVGAGI (reference sequence). The CDR3 has 13 amino acids. DNA of the CDR3: TGTGCCACCCAGGACACGGGCAATCAGCCCCAGCATTTT. This encodes CATQDTGNQPQHF.

The chain combines TRBV27 with TRBJ2-7, with 7 bases aligning to TRBD1. J lost 2 bases, V lost 6 bases, and 4 bases had no gene match. Per germline, CDR1 MNHEY and CDR2 SMNVEV (reference sequence). This CDR3 has 13 residues. This CDR3 reads CASRPGQAYEQYF. In DNA form, the CDR3 reads TGTGCCAGCAGGCCTGGACAGGCCTACGAGCAGTACTTC.

The chain couples TRBV2 to TRBJ2-1, with TRBD2 matching 9 bases. Germline values: CDR1 SNHLY, CDR2 FYNNEI. The CDR3 runs to 15 residues. V shed 6 bases, J shed 2 bases, and the junction held 5 bases outside the gene matches. Here the CDR3 DNA reads TGTGCCAGCAGGCTGACTAGCGGAACCTACAATGAGCAGTTCTTC. Translated: CASRLTSGTYNEQFF.

The chain combines TRBV29-1 with TRBJ2-3; D might be TRBD1 (5 bases). Between the trimmed V and J ends, which lost 4 bases and 2 bases, there was a span of 19 bases. The CDR3 loop spans 16 amino acids. CDR1 is SQVTM, CDR2 ANQGSEA, per germline. The CDR3: CSVGTDKGPDTDTQYF. CDR3 sequence (DNA): TGCAGCGTTGGAACGGACAAGGGGCCGGACACAGATACGCAGTATTTT.

The CDR3 nucleotides read TGTGCCAGCAGCTTAGCTGGGGGCGCGAGCGGGGAGCTGTTTTTT. Protein sequence: CASSLAGGASGELFF. The V call is TRBV7-2, the J call TRBJ2-2, with D possibly TRBD1 on 6 matching bases. The V end lost 0 bases, the J end lost 7 bases, and 12 bases lay between the germline ends. This CDR3 is 15 amino acids long. Germline V lookup: CDR1 SGHTA, CDR2 FQGNSA.

This sequence joins TRBV19 and TRBJ2-3, with TRBD1 matching over 7 bases. CDR3 length equals 15 residues. The germline V gene has CDR1 LNHDA and CDR2 SQIVND (reference sequence). V lost 3 bases to trimming and J lost 5 bases; unmatched junction nucleotides: 8. The chain's CDR3 is CASSIRDSAGDTQYF. CDR3 in DNA: TGTGCCAGTAGTATCAGGGACAGCGCTGGAGATACGCAGTATTTT.

The chain is built from TRBV7-3 and TRBJ2-5, with D unresolved. V was trimmed by 5 bases and J by 4 bases, leaving 11 bases between them. Germline V gene data show CDR1 as SGHTA and CDR2 as FQGTGA. The length of the CDR3 is 13 residues. Here the CDR3 reads CASSNLVGETQYF. CDR3 in DNA: TGTGCCAGCAGCAACCTAGTAGGAGAGACCCAGTACTTC.

The chain recombines TRBV9 with TRBJ2-1; a weak D match, TRBD1 (7 bases). Germline V CDR1 and CDR2: SGDLS, YYNGEE. V lost 0 bases and J 4 bases, leaving 11 bases between the germline ends. The CDR3 runs 15 residues. The CDR3 nucleotides read TGTGCCAGCAGCGTAGTCAGGGGGGCGTACAATGAGCAGTTCTTC. This gives the protein CASSVVRGAYNEQFF. Full variable domain (remainder filled in from reference TRBV9 and TRBJ2-1): DSGVTQTPKHLITATGQRVTLRCSPRSGDLSVYWYQQSLDQGLQFLIQYYNGEERAKGNILERFSAQQFPDLHSELNLSSLELGDSALYFCASSVVRGAYNEQFFGPGTRLTVL.

The V gene is TRBV25-1, the J gene TRBJ2-3; 11 nucleotides agree with TRBD2. Germline assignment: CDR1 MGHDK and CDR2 SYGVNS. V was clipped by 8 bases and J by 2 bases; unmatched bases: 9. The CDR3 length is 16 residues. CDR3 loop: CASQGTSGGFTDTQYF. The CDR3 region has the DNA TGTGCCAGCCAAGGGACTAGCGGAGGGTTCACAGATACGCAGTATTTT.

This chain uses TRBV6-5 with TRBJ2-3, with D perhaps TRBD1 (6 bases). The V end was cut by 5 bases, the J end by 2 bases, with 14 bases between. From germline, CDR1 is MNHEY and CDR2 SVGAGI. This CDR3 has 15 residues. The CDR3 nucleotides read TGTGCCAGCAGTCGGGACACCACCTACACAGATACGCAGTATTTT. Translated: CASSRDTTYTDTQYF.

The CDR3 DNA reads as TGTGCCAGCAGTCGAGACAGGGGATCCACTGAAGCTTTCTTT. It yields the protein CASSRDRGSTEAFF. The chain has TRBV21-1 and TRBJ1-1; the table's D call, TRBD1, was not checked against the DNA. TRBV21-1 is labeled a pseudogene. The CDR3 is 14 residues long.

This chain joins TRBV2 and TRBJ2-7, with D possibly being TRBD1 (5 bases). This CDR3 has 13 amino acids. The V end was cut by 3 bases, the J end by 3 bases, with 9 bases between. CDR1 and CDR2 from the germline V gene are SNHLY and FYNNEI. In nucleotides, the CDR3 is TGTGCCAGCAGTGAGGGGCCGTTCTACGAGCAGTACTTC. Its protein is CASSEGPFYEQYF.

V is TRBV10-3 and J is TRBJ1-2; D unclear. The CDR3 is 12 amino acids. Between the trimmed V and J ends, which lost 10 bases and 5 bases, there was a span of 14 bases. From germline, CDR1 is ENHRY and CDR2 SYGVKD. Here the CDR3 reads CATRELMYGYTF. The CDR3 region has the DNA TGTGCCACCCGGGAGCTTATGTATGGCTACACCTTC.

This chain connects TRBV5-4 to TRBJ1-4, with 11 bases that match TRBD1. V lost 0 bases, J lost 3 bases, and 4 bases stayed unmatched. This CDR3 spans 17 amino acids. Germline lookup yields CDR1 SGHNT and CDR2 YYREEE (reference sequence). CDR3 nucleotides: TGTGCCAGCAGCTTGGGGGACAGGGGGTCGGCTAATGAAAAACTGTTTTTT. Translation gives CASSLGDRGSANEKLFF.

The V gene is TRBV29-1, the J gene TRBJ2-1, with D possibly TRBD2 on 6 matching bases. Trimming removed 0 bases from V and 2 bases from J, with 20 bases in between. The CDR3 has 18 amino acids. Germline V gives CDR1 SQVTM, CDR2 ANQGSEA. The CDR3 here is CSVEDPPLAGRTYNEQFF. CDR3 bases: TGCAGCGTTGAAGATCCCCCGTTGGCGGGGAGGACCTACAATGAGCAGTTCTTC.

V is TRBV5-1 and J is TRBJ1-2; D remains ambiguous. The germline V gene encodes CDR1 SGHRS and CDR2 YFSETQ. The V gene lost 4 bases and the J gene lost 0 bases, with 13 bases spanning the gap. The CDR3 has 15 amino acids. CDR3 DNA sequence: TGCGCCAGCAGCATCCCGACTGGTGCTAACTATGGCTACACCTTC. This sequence encodes CASSIPTGANYGYTF.

The rearrangement joins TRBV6-1 to TRBJ2-5, with 9 bases lining up with TRBD1. The DNA end is more similar to TRBJ2-7, so the J call may be wrong. Germline loops: CDR1 MNHNS, CDR2 SASEGT. This CDR3 is 14 amino acids long. The CDR3 DNA reads TGTGCCAGCCGGCGCCGGGACAGGGACGACGAGCAGTACTTC. Translation gives CASRRRDRDDEQYF.

CDR3 DNA: TGTGCCAGTGCCCGGGTCTCAGGGTGGCCTGAAGCTTTCTTT. Translating it yields CASARVSGWPEAFF. The V gene is TRBV2, the J gene TRBJ1-1; a weak D match, TRBD1 (5 bases). Trimming took 9 bases from V and 6 from J, leaving 20 bases between them. The CDR3 loop spans 14 amino acids. Germline V gene lookup returns CDR1 SNHLY and CDR2 FYNNEI. Full variable domain (rest looked up from reference TRBV2 and TRBJ1-1): EPEVTQTPSHQVTQMGQEVILRCVPISNHLYFYWYRQILGQKVEFLVSFYNNEISEKSEIFDDQFSVERPDGSNFTLKIRSTKLEDSAMYFCASARVSGWPEAFFGQGTRLTVV.

The gene calls are TRBV28 and TRBJ2-7; D call uncertain. The CDR3 covers 12 residues. Per germline, CDR1 MDHEN and CDR2 SYDVKM. Trimming took 3 bases from V and 6 from J, leaving 9 bases between them. The CDR3 protein is CASSLARGEQYF. The CDR3 DNA reads as TGTGCCAGCAGTTTGGCCCGCGGCGAGCAGTACTTC.

The chain combines TRBV7-3 with TRBJ2-3, with 9 bases that match TRBD2. J lost 4 bases, V lost 5 bases, and 7 bases had no gene match. The CDR3 totals 15 residues. Germline V gene data show CDR1 as SGHTA and CDR2 as FQGTGA. In DNA, the CDR3 is TGTGCCAGCAGCCCAGTAGCGGGAGTAGCAGATACGCAGTATTTT. This codes for CASSPVAGVADTQYF. The entire variable domain, with the rest obtained from reference TRBV7-3 and TRBJ2-3, is as follows: GAGVSQTPSNKVTEKGKYVELRCDPISGHTALYWYRQSLGQGPEFLIYFQGTGAADDSGLPNDRFFAVRPEGSVSTLKIQRTERGDSAVYLCASSPVAGVADTQYFGPGTRLTVL.

The J gene is TRBJ2-7, the V gene TRBV28; a weak D match, TRBD2 (6 bases). Trimming removed 6 bases from V and 3 bases from J, with 18 bases in between. The CDR3 consists of 15 residues. Germline loops: CDR1 MDHEN, CDR2 SYDVKM. DNA of the CDR3: TGTGCCAGCAGCCCTTGGCGGGACGGAAACTACGAGCAGTACTTC. It translates to CASSPWRDGNYEQYF.

This chain uses TRBV2 with TRBJ1-5; TRBD1 aligns across 7 bases. The junction had 4 bases not matched to a gene; V was cut back by 0 bases and J by 5 bases. This CDR3 comprises 15 residues. The germline V gene has CDR1 SNHLY and CDR2 FYNNEI. Here the CDR3 reads CASSEATGLYQPQHF. The CDR3 coding sequence is TGTGCCAGCAGTGAAGCGACAGGGCTTTATCAGCCCCAGCATTTT.

This sequence joins TRBV27 and TRBJ2-3; 7 positions match TRBD1. Losses at the gene ends were 0 bases for V and 3 bases for J; bases not matched to a gene: 0. Germline CDR1 reads MNHEY; CDR2 reads SMNVEV (reference sequence). CDR3 size: 14 residues. The CDR3 DNA follows: TGTGCCAGCAGTTTATCGACAGGGACAGATACGCAGTATTTT. Translated: CASSLSTGTDTQYF.

The chain joins TRBV29-1 to TRBJ1-2, with 8 nucleotides matching TRBD1. The V gene's germline CDR1 is SQVTM and CDR2 ANQGSEA. CDR3 length: 14 amino acids. Losses at the gene ends were 4 bases for V and 4 bases for J; bases not matched to a gene: 8. The CDR3 DNA sequence: TGCAGCGTTGGAGCAGGGGGCGACGGCTATGGCTACACCTTC. Amino acids: CSVGAGGDGYGYTF.

The rearrangement links TRBV30 to TRBJ1-5; no clear D. V was pared by 1 base and J by 3 bases, with 7 bases between. CDR1 and CDR2 from the germline V gene are GTSNPN and SVGIG (reference sequence). The CDR3 loop spans 13 amino acids. CDR3 sequence: CAWSGSINQPQHF. Written as DNA, the CDR3 is TGTGCCTGGAGTGGGTCTATCAATCAGCCCCAGCATTTT.

The V gene is TRBV15, the J gene TRBJ2-3; no clear D. The CDR3 contains 12 residues. V was cut by 6 bases and J by 7 bases, with 11 bases left in between. The germline gives CDR1 LNHNV, CDR2 YYDKDF (reference sequence). The CDR3 nucleotides read TGTGCCACCAGAGATTGGGCAAATACGCAGTATTTT. This codes for CATRDWANTQYF. The full variable domain, its missing parts supplied by reference TRBV15 and TRBJ2-3, is DAMVIQNPRYQVTQFGKPVTLSCSQTLNHNVMYWYQQKSSQAPKLLFHYYDKDFNNEADTPDNFQSRRPNTSFCFLDIRSPGLGDTAMYLCATRDWANTQYFGPGTRLTVL.

V usage is TRBV6-6 and J usage is TRBJ2-7; 8 nucleotides agree with TRBD2. The CDR3 covers 14 residues. Germline CDR1 is MNHNY and CDR2 is SVGAGI (reference sequence). V lost 10 bases to trimming and J lost 4 bases; unmatched junction nucleotides: 12. CDR3 nucleotides: TGTGCCACCACTCCCCCCAGCGGGAGTTACGAGCAGTACTTC. Protein product: CATTPPSGSYEQYF.